This passage covers 4 T cell receptor beta chains from one sample sequenced in a study of T-cell reconstitution after alpha-beta-depleted transplantation in children (dated by TCRdb to 2016 to 2017). This sample's treatment or condition label indicates: allogeneic hematopoietic cell transplantation with graft depleted of TCRalphabeta T cells and CD19 B cells. The library came from PCR. Sequencing relied on an Illumina HiSeq 2500. TCR libraries were prepared with molecular barcoding, using unique molecular identifiers to normalize TCRbeta repertoire quantification. TCRdb trimmed the raw reads at Q25, called clones with MiXCR and kept productive beta chains. Rows are combined by CDR3 protein, so each entry shows the most common genes and DNA. This sample gives roughly 670,000 distinct CDR3 sequences in total; under 15% of them show up just once. Of the sample, 0.79% falls within the top ten clones.

This sample comprised PBMCs, obtained before TCRalphabeta/CD19-depleted stem cell transplant. The receptors stem from a girl aged 2 to 9 with congenital amegakaryocytic thrombocytopenia, due to receive a stem cell transplant.

This chain links TRBV4-1 with TRBJ1-1; TRBD1 matches at 7 bases. CDR3 length: 13 residues. V shed 2 bases, J shed 7 bases, and the junction held 4 bases outside the gene matches. Germline CDR1 is MGHRA and CDR2 is YSYEKL. The CDR3 protein is CASSQWTGSEAFF. DNA of the CDR3: TGCGCCAGCAGCCAATGGACAGGTAGTGAAGCTTTCTTT.

This sequence joins TRBV5-1 and TRBJ2-2, with TRBD1 as a possible D gene (6 bases). Germline CDR1 SGHRS, CDR2 YFSETQ. There are 14 residues in the CDR3. Trimming shortened V by 0 bases and J by 5 bases, and 8 bases separated the two germline ends. CDR3 loop: CASSLDRVTGELFF. Written as DNA, the CDR3 is TGCGCCAGCAGCTTGGACAGGGTAACCGGGGAGCTGTTTTTT.

This clonotype appeared many times. The chain joins TRBV20-1 to TRBJ2-7, with 8 bases that match TRBD1. After removal of 5 bases from V and 4 bases from J, the junction contained 7 bases not matched to a gene. The CDR3 contains 13 residues. From germline, CDR1 is DFQATT and CDR2 SNEGSKA (reference sequence). The CDR3 spells CSASDRDEYEQYF. CDR3 coding DNA: TGCAGTGCTTCGGACAGGGACGAGTACGAGCAGTACTTC.

J is TRBJ2-7 and V is TRBV5-1; a possible D gene is TRBD2 (5 bases). V shed 4 bases and J shed 2 bases, with 16 bases lying between them. The germline V gene has CDR1 SGHRS and CDR2 YFSETQ. CDR3 length: 15 amino acids. In nucleotides, the CDR3 is TGCGCCAGCAGCCTCCCCTTAAGCGGAACCTACGAGCAGTACTTC. Translated, it gives CASSLPLSGTYEQYF.